The T cell receptor (beta chain) described here comes from a study of blood T cell repertoires in COVID-19. Turning to the study itself: COVID-19 samples from acute and convalescent phases originated in the United States, Italy and Spain. The cDNA or gDNA used as material had been derived from T cells, B-cell-depleted T cells, or PBMCs.

This CDR3 is 16 amino acids long. CDR1 is MNHEY and CDR2 is SVGAGI in the germline V gene. The V end lost 3 bases, the J end lost 0 bases, and 14 bases lay between the germline ends. The assay was immunoSEQ multiplex PCR, and TCRdb's table has in-frame clones only and misses some. The repertoire includes 210,000 or so clones, about four fifths of them detected once, and less than 3.5% sits in the top ten. Sequenced material: peripheral blood. This clonotype was obtained from a man between 50 and 59 years old with active or convalescent COVID-19. The rearrangement uses TRBV6-5 and TRBJ1-2; no clear D. Written as DNA, the CDR3 is TGTGCCAGCAGTTATCGAGAAGCCGGGACTAACTATGGCTACACCTTC. Its protein product is CASSYREAGTNYGYTF.